Reported below is one T cell receptor beta chain. Its antigen is undetermined. Over 18 months, lack of ophthalmopathy progression marked Graves' hyperthyroidism as stable. Patients between 18 and 65 years old had hyperthyroidism, newly diagnosed and lasting under 2 months. The PBMCs were taken from approximately 9.7 ml of fresh peripheral blood. The investigators amplified TCR beta CDR3 regions from RNA transcripts. The primer set for the first-round RT-PCR of the TCR CDR3 was HTBI. TCRdb re-called the multiplex PCR reads through MiXCR, storing one row per CDR3 protein. The profile covers roughly 700,000 distinct CDR3 sequences, with around 16% appearing a single time and around 15% taken by the ten largest. V lost 4 bases, J lost 2 bases, and 15 bases lay in between. Per the germline V gene, CDR1 is LNHNV and CDR2 is YYDKDF (reference sequence). The length of the CDR3 is 16 residues. These data come from a study of T cells in Graves' hyperthyroidism and ophthalmopathy. Study conclusions and caveats: Most thyroid clonotypes with frequency above 0.001 were detected in blood.

The sequencing input was blood. V and J are TRBV15 and TRBJ2-1; perhaps D is TRBD1 or TRBD2 (5 bases each). This clonotype originated in a man in his forties or fifties with Graves' hyperthyroidism. The CDR3 region has the DNA TGTGCCACCAGCAAAGGGGCGGGCGGAGCCTACAATGAGCAGTTCTTC. Translation gives CATSKGAGGAYNEQFF.